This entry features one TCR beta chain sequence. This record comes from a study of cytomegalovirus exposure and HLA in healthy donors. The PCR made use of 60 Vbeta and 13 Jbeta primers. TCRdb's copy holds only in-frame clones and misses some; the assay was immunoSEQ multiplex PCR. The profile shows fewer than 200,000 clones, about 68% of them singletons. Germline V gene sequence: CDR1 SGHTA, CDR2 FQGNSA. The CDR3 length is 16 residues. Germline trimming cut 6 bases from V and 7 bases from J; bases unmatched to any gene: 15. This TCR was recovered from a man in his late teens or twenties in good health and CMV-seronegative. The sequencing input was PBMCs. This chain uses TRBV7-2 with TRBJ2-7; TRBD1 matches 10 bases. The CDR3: CASRPRTGGGLWEQYF. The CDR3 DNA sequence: TGTGCCAGCAGACCCCGGACAGGGGGAGGTTTATGGGAGCAGTACTTC. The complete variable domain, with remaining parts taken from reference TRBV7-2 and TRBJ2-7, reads GAGVSQSPSNKVTEKGKDVELRCDPISGHTALYWYRQSLGQGLEFLIYFQGNSAPDKSGLPSDRFSAERTGGSVSTLTIQRTQQEDSAVYLCASRPRTGGGLWEQYFGPGTRLTVT.